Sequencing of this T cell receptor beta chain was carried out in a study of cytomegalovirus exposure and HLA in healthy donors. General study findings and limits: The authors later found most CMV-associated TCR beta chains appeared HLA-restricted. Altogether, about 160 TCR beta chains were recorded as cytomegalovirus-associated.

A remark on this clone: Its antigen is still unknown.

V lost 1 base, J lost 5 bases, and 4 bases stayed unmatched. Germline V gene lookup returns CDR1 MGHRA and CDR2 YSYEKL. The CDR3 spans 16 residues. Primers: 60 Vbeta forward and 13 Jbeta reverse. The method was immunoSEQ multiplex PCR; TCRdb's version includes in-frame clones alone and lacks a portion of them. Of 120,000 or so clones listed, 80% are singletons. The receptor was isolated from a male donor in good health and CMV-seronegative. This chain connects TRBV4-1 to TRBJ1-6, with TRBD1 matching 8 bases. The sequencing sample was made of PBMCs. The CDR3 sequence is CASSQVDRVDNSPLHF. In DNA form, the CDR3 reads TGCGCCAGCAGCCAAGTGGACAGGGTCGATAATTCACCCCTCCACTTT.